This paragraph reports one TCR beta chain. The authors' processing: Estimation of nucleated cell counts was performed using reference gene primer amplification. Profiling relied on immunoSEQ multiplex PCR, and the TCRdb table lists in-frame clones only, not all of them. V, J and clone size were drawn from that table, and D and trimming were deduced from the DNA. Here the sample spans under 300,000 clones, roughly 88% being singletons. CDR3 length: 14 residues. Trimming removed 8 bases at V and 7 bases at J, with 17 bases between. Germline CDR1 is LNHDA and CDR2 is SQIVND (reference sequence). This specimen belongs to a study of blood T cell repertoires in COVID-19. About the research overall: T cells, B-cell-depleted T cells, or PBMCs provided the cDNA or gDNA that served as material.

The sequence was obtained from a woman aged 40 to 50 who had recovered from COVID-19. Specimen: peripheral blood. The chain joins TRBV19 to TRBJ2-2; maybe TRBD1 (7 bases). Here the CDR3 reads CASGLGGGGGELFF. The DNA for the CDR3 is TGTGCCAGTGGGCTCGGAGGGGGCGGCGGGGAGCTGTTTTTT.